The 20 T cell receptor beta chains below all came from one sample that was sequenced in a study of T-cell memory formation after mild COVID-19. TCRdb reanalysed the 5' RACE reads using MiXCR and keeps one entry per CDR3 protein. The data contain about 180,000 distinct CDR3 sequences, 15% to 20% of them singletons. The sample was PBMCs or a T cell subset sorted from them (not recorded which). These receptors all stem from an adult woman who had mild COVID-19 (a few samples of this study predate the infection). Cell type and time point are not known.

This rearrangement joins TRBV14 to TRBJ2-1; 10 nucleotides line up with TRBD1. V trimming: 9 bases; J trimming: 8 bases; junction bases outside the gene matches: 7. Per germline, CDR1 SGHDN and CDR2 FVKESK. The CDR3 loop spans 13 amino acids. The CDR3 loop reads CASNRDRGYEQFF. CDR3 nucleotides: TGTGCCAGTAACCGGGACAGGGGCTATGAGCAGTTCTTC.

This clonotype was seen at least ten times. The J gene is TRBJ2-2, the V gene TRBV4-2, with D possibly TRBD1 on 6 matching bases. The CDR3 totals 17 residues. Germline CDR1 and CDR2: LGHNA and YNFKEQ. Trimming removed 0 bases from V and 1 base from J, with 12 bases in between. CDR3 residues: CASSQDLRTVNTGELFF. CDR3 nucleotide sequence: TGTGCCAGCAGCCAAGACCTGAGGACAGTGAACACCGGGGAGCTGTTTTTT.

Only a few counts were recorded for this clonotype. V and J are TRBV19 and TRBJ2-3; D may match TRBD1 or TRBD2 (5 bases each). CDR3 length equals 15 residues. V gave up 6 bases and J gave up 6 bases, with 19 bases separating them. Germline CDR1 reads LNHDA; CDR2 reads SQIVND (reference sequence). CDR3 sequence reads: CASRLVGEPLDTQYF. The CDR3 DNA is TGTGCCAGTAGGCTGGTGGGGGAGCCTCTGGATACGCAGTATTTT. Drawing the rest from reference TRBV19 and TRBJ2-3, the complete variable domain is DGGITQSPKYLFRKEGQNVTLSCEQNLNHDAMYWYRQDPGQGLRLIYYSQIVNDFQKGDIAEGYSVSREKKESFPLTVTSAQKNPTAFYLCASRLVGEPLDTQYFGPGTRLTVL.

V usage is TRBV18 and J usage is TRBJ2-1; 9 bases line up with TRBD1. Germline V gene data show CDR1 as KGHSH and CDR2 as LQKENI. The length of the CDR3 is 13 residues. After removal of 5 bases from V and 7 bases from J, the junction contained 3 bases not matched to a gene. The CDR3, as DNA: TGTGCCAGCTCAGAGACAGGGGGAAATGAGCAGTTCTTC. As protein: CASSETGGNEQFF. Variable domain in full (rest from reference TRBV18 and TRBJ2-1): NAGVMQNPRHLVRRRGQEARLRCSPMKGHSHVYWYRQLPEEGLKFMVYLQKENIIDESGMPKERFSAEFPKEGPSILRIQQVVRGDSAAYFCASSETGGNEQFFGPGTRLTVL.

This clonotype was seen more than once but under ten times. V gene TRBV13 combines with J gene TRBJ2-7; the D gene is possibly TRBD1 (5 bases). The V gene's germline CDR1 is PRHDT and CDR2 FYEKMQ (reference sequence). Between the trimmed V and J ends, which lost 4 bases and 7 bases, there was a span of 11 bases. The CDR3 is 12 residues long. This chain's CDR3 is CASSSKGWEQYF. The CDR3 DNA reads as TGTGCCAGCAGCTCCAAGGGGTGGGAGCAGTACTTC.

The chain joins TRBV12-3 or TRBV12-4 to TRBJ2-7, with D possibly matching TRBD2 (5 bases). This CDR3 spans 14 amino acids. With 3 bases removed from V and 4 bases from J, the gap between germline ends came to 13 bases. CDR3 residues: CASSLTVSGYEQYF. CDR3 in DNA: TGTGCCAGCAGTTTGACTGTCTCGGGGTACGAGCAGTACTTC.

This clonotype was counted only a few times. The CDR3: CASSLGVSYTQYF. CDR3 coding DNA: TGTGCCAGCAGCTTAGGAGTTTCGTATACGCAGTATTTT. This chain uses TRBV7-2 with TRBJ2-3, with D unresolved. This CDR3 has 13 amino acids. Trimming pared 1 base from V and 7 bases from J, leaving 9 bases between. Germline loops: CDR1 SGHTA, CDR2 FQGNSA.

This clonotype was seen only a few times. The chain is built from TRBV12-3 or TRBV12-4 and TRBJ2-3; D is uncertain. This CDR3 is built from 14 residues. With 5 bases removed from V and 7 bases from J, the gap between germline ends came to 16 bases. The CDR3 sequence: CASSLGEVVNTQYF. CDR3 DNA: TGTGCCAGCAGTCTTGGAGAGGTTGTAAATACGCAGTATTTT.

This clonotype has only a few counts. The rearrangement links TRBV12-3 or TRBV12-4 to TRBJ1-2; unclear D gene. V lost 1 base and J 4 bases, leaving 7 bases between the germline ends. This CDR3 is built from 13 residues. The CDR3 reads CASSLGAAYGYTF. CDR3 coding DNA: TGTGCCAGCAGTTTAGGGGCAGCCTATGGCTACACCTTC.

The J gene is TRBJ2-3, the V gene TRBV11-2; possibly TRBD2 for D (6 bases). This CDR3 region has 18 residues. Per germline, CDR1 SGHAT and CDR2 FQNNGV. V shed 3 bases and J shed 1 base, with 20 bases lying between them. CDR3 residues: CASSFYLWSGGGTDTQYF. The CDR3, as DNA: TGTGCCAGCAGCTTCTACTTATGGTCCGGCGGGGGCACAGATACGCAGTATTTT.

The chain carries TRBV29-1 and TRBJ2-1; TRBD2 matches at 9 bases. The CDR3 has 14 residues. V shed 7 bases, J shed 5 bases, and the junction held 9 bases outside the gene matches. CDR1 and CDR2 (germline): SQVTM, ANQGSEA. CDR3 nucleotide sequence: TGCAGCGGGACTAGCGACCTGTGGGACAATGAGCAGTTCTTC. Its protein product is CSGTSDLWDNEQFF.

This chain joins TRBV6-5 and TRBJ2-3; TRBD1 aligns across 8 bases. The CDR3 sequence is 16 residues long. After removal of 7 bases from V and 3 bases from J, the junction contained 12 bases not matched to a gene. Germline CDR1 MNHEY, CDR2 SVGAGI. CDR3 in DNA: TGTGCCAGCACCTCTTCCAGGGGGCTAGGAACAGATACGCAGTATTTT. It specifies CASTSSRGLGTDTQYF.

The V and J genes are TRBV24-1 and TRBJ1-1, with TRBD1 matching 8 bases. J lost 5 bases, V lost 3 bases, and 7 bases had no gene match. The germline CDR1 and CDR2 sequences are KGHDR and SFDVKD. The length of the CDR3 is 15 residues. CDR3 in amino acids: CATSDPRQGMTEAFF. DNA for the CDR3: TGTGCCACCAGTGATCCAAGACAGGGGATGACTGAAGCTTTCTTT.

In its sample, this clonotype was seen a few times. The CDR3 region has the DNA TGTGCCAGCAGTGAACTAGTGAGCTCCTACGAGCAGTACTTC. Translating gives CASSELVSSYEQYF. V is TRBV6-1 and J is TRBJ2-7; D call uncertain. From germline, CDR1 is MNHNS and CDR2 SASEGT. The V gene lost 2 bases and the J gene lost 0 bases, with 8 bases spanning the gap. This CDR3 comprises 14 residues.

This clonotype occurred a few times. This rearrangement joins TRBV7-2 to TRBJ1-2; a weak D match, TRBD1 (5 bases). Germline V gene sequence: CDR1 SGHTA, CDR2 FQGNSA. The CDR3 covers 13 residues. V lost 5 bases, J lost 2 bases, and 9 bases lay in between. CDR3 nucleotides: TGTGCCAGCAGCAACGACAGAAACTATGGCTACACCTTC. Protein: CASSNDRNYGYTF.

This clonotype came up a few times. The rearrangement uses TRBV7-2 and TRBJ1-1; 7 bases are a match to TRBD1. Germline CDR1 and CDR2: SGHTA and FQGNSA. Losses at the gene ends were 3 bases for V and 3 bases for J; bases not matched to a gene: 4. The CDR3 runs 14 residues. CDR3 bases: TGTGCCAGCAGCTTGGAGGGGGCTGACACTGAAGCTTTCTTT. This sequence encodes CASSLEGADTEAFF.

This chain links TRBV20-1 with TRBJ2-2; 10 bases align to TRBD1. The CDR3 is 15 amino acids. CDR1 and CDR2 (germline): DFQATT, SNEGSKA (reference sequence). The trim removed 3 bases at V and 4 bases at J, leaving 5 bases unmatched. The CDR3 DNA reads TGCAGTGCTAGGCGGGACAGGGGCTTCACCGGGGAGCTGTTTTTT. Translation gives CSARRDRGFTGELFF.

This clonotype was counted only a few times. This rearrangement joins TRBV7-2 to TRBJ2-6; D uncertain. Germline CDR1 SGHTA, CDR2 FQGNSA. The CDR3 is 16 residues long. The V end was cut by 10 bases, the J end by 0 bases, with 16 bases between. CDR3 in DNA: TGTGCCACCTCGACCTTCCAAAGCTCTGGGGCCAACGTCCTGACTTTC. Amino acid sequence: CATSTFQSSGANVLTF.

Only a few counts were recorded for this clonotype. The gene calls are TRBV12-3 or TRBV12-4 and TRBJ1-5; weak D call: TRBD1 (5 bases). V was pared by 7 bases and J by 2 bases, with 12 bases between. This CDR3 has 14 amino acids. The CDR3 protein is CASTRGVGNQPQHF. CDR3 DNA sequence: TGTGCCAGCACCCGAGGGGTCGGCAATCAGCCCCAGCATTTT.

This clonotype has a handful of counts. V is TRBV7-9 and J is TRBJ2-7; tentatively, D is TRBD2 (5 bases). This CDR3 is built from 14 residues. V was shortened by 1 base and J by 3 bases, with 10 bases between the two germline ends. CDR1 SEHNR and CDR2 FQNEAQ come from the germline V gene (reference sequence). The CDR3 protein is CASSLGQAGYEQYF. As DNA, the CDR3 is TGTGCCAGCAGCTTAGGTCAGGCGGGCTACGAGCAGTACTTC.